This T cell receptor beta chain was identified in a study of T cells in Graves' hyperthyroidism and ophthalmopathy. Study-level findings and limits: Among clonotypes expanded in thyroid above 0.001, most were also found in blood. By a 13 V-J model, ophthalmopathy was set apart from stable hyperthyroidism.

This clonotype was observed at least ten times. Its antigen is unidentified. Authors of the study amplified TCR beta CDR3 regions from RNA transcripts. HTBI primers were employed in a first-round RT-PCR of the TCR CDR3. TCRdb independently ran MiXCR on the multiplex PCR reads; one entry per CDR3 protein. In the table there are some 350,000 distinct CDR3 sequences, approximately 25% of which are singletons. The CDR3 contains 14 residues. Germline V lookup: CDR1 SNHLY, CDR2 FYNNEI. Trimming took 2 bases from V and 5 from J, leaving 12 bases between them. The receptor's source is a man in his fifties with Graves' hyperthyroidism. The chain links TRBV2 to TRBJ1-1; perhaps TRBD1 as D (6 bases). The material sequenced was blood. CDR3 loop: CASSENRAWTEAFF. CDR3 nucleotides: TGTGCCAGCAGTGAAAACAGGGCGTGGACTGAAGCTTTCTTT.